This T cell receptor (beta chain) was documented in a study of cytomegalovirus exposure and HLA in healthy donors. Study-level results: The listing of roughly 160 TCR beta chains classed them as cytomegalovirus-associated. Highest at DRB1 and lowest at HLA-C, TCR association rates differed among HLA loci in a later analysis. Later genetic work tied a missense DCLRE1C variant to beta-chain V and J trimming.

On this clone itself: Its antigen is unidentified.

Germline assignment: CDR1 WNHNN and CDR2 SYGVQD (reference sequence). This CDR3 is built from 13 residues. V lost 6 bases to trimming and J lost 0 bases, with 8 bases between them. The primer mix had 60 Vbeta and 13 Jbeta primers. Per the original data handling: Unique TCR beta chains numbered around 80 million in a later analysis, with around 10 million shared. Libraries were prepared by immunoSEQ multiplex PCR; TCRdb keeps only in-frame clonotypes and omits some of them. For V, J and clone size, that table is used; D and trimming come from the DNA. The sample lists under 200,000 clones; 77% were seen once.

The source material was PBMCs. The clonotype comes from a man in his fifties or sixties in good health and CMV-seropositive. The V and J genes are TRBV10-1 and TRBJ1-2; D uncertain. In DNA form, the CDR3 reads TGCGCCAGCAGCCTGGAGCCTAACTATGGCTACACCTTC. As protein: CASSLEPNYGYTF.